These 9 T cell receptor beta chains came from one sample sequenced in a study of blood T cell repertoires in COVID-19. The repertoire was sequenced with immunoSEQ multiplex PCR; TCRdb's copy has only in-frame clones and lacks some. The sample lists 230,000 or so clones, less than 90% occurring once. Sample: peripheral blood. Source of these receptors: a young man with active or convalescent COVID-19.

V gene TRBV10-3 combines with J gene TRBJ2-3, with 7 positions matching TRBD2. The CDR3 spans 16 residues. The V gene end was trimmed by 6 bases and the J gene end by 2 bases; junction bases not matched to a gene: 11. Germline-derived CDR1 and CDR2 are ENHRY and SYGVKD. The CDR3 protein is CAISRRGEGTTDTQYF. DNA for the CDR3: TGTGCCATCAGCCGCCGAGGGGAGGGGACCACAGATACGCAGTATTTT.

V is TRBV7-8 and J is TRBJ2-1, with 7 bases identical to TRBD1. The CDR3 consists of 16 residues. Germline assignment: CDR1 SGHVS and CDR2 FQNEAQ. Unmatched junction bases numbered 6, after V lost 4 bases and J lost 0 bases. The CDR3 nucleotides read TGTGCCAGCAGCTGGGGACAGTTGAGCTCCTACAATGAGCAGTTCTTC. This codes for CASSWGQLSSYNEQFF.

The chain has TRBV10-3 and TRBJ2-1, with TRBD1 matching 9 bases. The germline V gene has CDR1 ENHRY and CDR2 SYGVKD. Germline trimming cut 3 bases from V and 4 bases from J; bases unmatched to any gene: 7. The CDR3 length is 16 residues. The CDR3 reads CAISDPGTGMYNEQFF. The CDR3 DNA follows: TGTGCCATCAGTGATCCCGGGACAGGGATGTACAATGAGCAGTTCTTC.

This sequence joins TRBV5-1 and TRBJ2-5, with D possibly TRBD2 on 7 matching bases. Deletions cut 4 bases from V and 5 bases from J, with 12 bases between. The CDR3 extends over 13 amino acids. CDR1 SGHRS and CDR2 YFSETQ come from the germline V gene. The CDR3 DNA is TGCGCCAGCAGCGCGGGGGCTACTGAGACCCAGTACTTC. It translates to CASSAGATETQYF.

The chain carries TRBV6-1 and TRBJ1-6; D is unclear. The CDR3 covers 14 residues. Germline CDR1 is MNHNS and CDR2 is SASEGT. V lost 0 bases to trimming and J lost 7 bases, with 7 bases between them. In DNA, the CDR3 is TGTGCCAGCAGTGAAGCTTGGGCCAATTCACCCCTCCACTTT. Translating gives CASSEAWANSPLHF.

This sequence joins TRBV15 and TRBJ1-2, with D perhaps TRBD1 (6 bases). Germline loops: CDR1 LNHNV, CDR2 YYDKDF (reference sequence). V lost 0 bases to trimming and J lost 8 bases, with 16 bases between them. This CDR3 is 15 amino acids long. The CDR3 region has the DNA TGTGCCACCAGCAGAGATTTGGACAGCTCGCGAGGCTACACCTTC. As protein: CATSRDLDSSRGYTF.

The V gene is TRBV3-1 (or the pseudogene TRBV3-2), the J gene TRBJ2-5, with TRBD1 identical over 8 bases. Unmatched junction bases numbered 3, after V lost 1 base and J lost 5 bases. The length of the CDR3 is 14 residues. CDR1 is LGHDT, CDR2 YNNKEL, per germline (reference sequence). This CDR3 reads CASSQVQGAETQYF. DNA of the CDR3: TGTGCCAGCAGCCAAGTTCAGGGGGCGGAGACCCAGTACTTC.

V usage is TRBV6-6 and J usage is TRBJ1-2; D may be TRBD1 (5 bases). The CDR3 totals 15 residues. Trimming took off 2 bases at V and 1 base at J, with 11 bases between the two ends. The germline V gene has CDR1 MNHNY and CDR2 SVGAGI (reference sequence). As DNA, the CDR3 is TGTGCCAGCAGTTACCTCTCGCAGGGTAACTATGGCTACACCTTC. This encodes CASSYLSQGNYGYTF.

This clone has a handful of counts. This sequence joins TRBV5-1 and TRBJ1-1; possibly TRBD1 for D (5 bases). This CDR3 contains 13 residues. Germline values: CDR1 SGHRS, CDR2 YFSETQ. V lost 4 bases, J lost 6 bases, and 13 bases lay in between. The CDR3 loop is CASSRKGEAEAFF. Written as DNA, the CDR3 is TGCGCCAGCAGCAGGAAAGGGGAGGCTGAAGCTTTCTTT.